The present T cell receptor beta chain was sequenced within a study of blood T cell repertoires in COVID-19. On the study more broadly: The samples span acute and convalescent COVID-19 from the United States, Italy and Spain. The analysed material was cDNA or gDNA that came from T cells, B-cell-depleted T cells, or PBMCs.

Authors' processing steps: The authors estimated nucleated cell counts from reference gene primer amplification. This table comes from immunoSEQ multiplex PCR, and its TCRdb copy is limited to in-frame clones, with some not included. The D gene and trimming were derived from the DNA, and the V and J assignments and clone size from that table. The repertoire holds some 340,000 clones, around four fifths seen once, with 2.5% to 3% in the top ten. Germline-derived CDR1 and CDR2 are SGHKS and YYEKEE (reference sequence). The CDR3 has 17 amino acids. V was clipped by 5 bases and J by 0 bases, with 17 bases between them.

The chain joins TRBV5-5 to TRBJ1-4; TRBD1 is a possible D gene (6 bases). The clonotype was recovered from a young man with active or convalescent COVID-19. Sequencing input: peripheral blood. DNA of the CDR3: TGTGCCAGCAGATCGACAGGAGTCGCTGCAACTAATGAAAAACTGTTTTTT. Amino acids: CASRSTGVAATNEKLFF.